The rows below give T cell receptor beta chains drawn from one sample of a study of cytomegalovirus exposure and HLA in healthy donors. Sequencing used immunoSEQ multiplex PCR; TCRdb keeps in-frame clones, though not all of them. The table lists roughly 140,000 clones, roughly three quarters of them singletons. The sample consisted of PBMCs. The receptors come from a woman under 40 in good health and CMV-seronegative. Each CDR3 is given with its conserved first and last residue. The order of the fields is J gene, V gene, clone size, D gene, CDR3 protein, CDR3 DNA. A D gene is named only where the DNA matches it firmly. A clone size is listed for some rows: how often the clone was seen (once, few, many), or a class if it is expanded.

j_gene: TRBJ1-2
v_gene: TRBV19
abundance: .
d_gene: TRBD1
CDR3aa: CASTQGQGATGYTF
CDR3nt: TGTGCCAGTACCCAGGGACAGGGGGCGACCGGCTACACCTTC

j_gene: TRBJ2-1
v_gene: TRBV7-2
abundance: few
d_gene: .
CDR3aa: CASSLDLNNEQFF
CDR3nt: TGTGCCAGCAGCTTAGACTTGAACAATGAGCAGTTCTTC

j_gene: TRBJ1-1
v_gene: TRBV6-6
abundance: .
d_gene: .
CDR3aa: CATTGPNTEAFF
CDR3nt: TGTGCCACCACAGGCCCGAACACTGAAGCTTTCTTT

j_gene: TRBJ1-2
v_gene: TRBV6-6
abundance: few
d_gene: .
CDR3aa: CASSYGTANYGYTF
CDR3nt: TGTGCCAGCAGCTACGGGACTGCTAACTATGGCTACACCTTC

j_gene: TRBJ2-5
v_gene: TRBV5-6
abundance: .
d_gene: .
CDR3aa: CASSSGPAWETQYF
CDR3nt: TGTGCCAGCAGCTCAGGCCCTGCCTGGGAGACCCAGTACTTC

j_gene: TRBJ1-1
v_gene: TRBV6-5
abundance: .
d_gene: TRBD1
CDR3aa: CASSPRTGVNTEAFF
CDR3nt: TGTGCCAGCAGTCCCCGGACAGGGGTCAACACTGAAGCTTTCTTT

j_gene: TRBJ1-2
v_gene: TRBV9
abundance: .
d_gene: .
CDR3aa: CASSVLSGTPYGYTF
CDR3nt: TGTGCCAGCAGCGTACTCAGCGGGACCCCTTATGGCTACACCTTC

j_gene: TRBJ2-3
v_gene: TRBV5-1
abundance: .
d_gene: TRBD2
CDR3aa: CASARQRETTDTQYF
CDR3nt: TGCGCCAGCGCGAGGCAGCGGGAGACCACAGATACGCAGTATTTT

j_gene: TRBJ1-5
v_gene: TRBV28
abundance: .
d_gene: TRBD1
CDR3aa: CASSRTGVHQPQHF
CDR3nt: TGTGCCAGCAGTCGGACAGGGGTCCATCAGCCCCAGCATTTT

j_gene: TRBJ1-1
v_gene: TRBV13
abundance: .
d_gene: .
CDR3aa: CASSLTTGTEAFF
CDR3nt: TGTGCCAGCAGCCTTACCACAGGCACTGAAGCTTTCTTT

j_gene: TRBJ1-6
v_gene: TRBV28
abundance: .
d_gene: TRBD1
CDR3aa: CASSQGGAGSYNSPLHF
CDR3nt: TGTGCCAGCAGTCAAGGGGGCGCGGGGTCCTATAATTCACCCCTCCACTTT

j_gene: TRBJ2-2
v_gene: TRBV28
abundance: few
d_gene: .
CDR3aa: CASSLKFGTGPTGELFF
CDR3nt: TGTGCCAGCAGTTTAAAGTTTGGCACAGGACCCACCGGGGAGCTGTTTTTT

j_gene: TRBJ2-5
v_gene: TRBV6-1
abundance: .
d_gene: .
CDR3aa: CASSEEAQETQYF
CDR3nt: TGTGCCAGCAGTGAGGAGGCCCAAGAGACCCAGTACTTC

j_gene: TRBJ2-3
v_gene: TRBV5-1
abundance: few
d_gene: TRBD2
CDR3aa: CASTLAGSDTQYF
CDR3nt: TGCGCCAGTACTCTAGCGGGGTCAGATACGCAGTATTTT

j_gene: TRBJ2-1
v_gene: TRBV4-2
abundance: .
d_gene: TRBD2
CDR3aa: CASSLGRGGDYNEQFF
CDR3nt: TGTGCCAGCAGCCTGGGGCGGGGGGGGGACTACAATGAGCAGTTCTTC

j_gene: TRBJ1-1
v_gene: TRBV5-6
abundance: .
d_gene: TRBD1
CDR3aa: CASSFFQGDFTEAFF
CDR3nt: TGTGCCAGCAGCTTTTTCCAGGGGGATTTCACTGAAGCTTTCTTT

j_gene: TRBJ2-5
v_gene: TRBV28
abundance: .
d_gene: .
CDR3aa: CASSPDGEGVETQYF
CDR3nt: TGTGCCAGCAGCCCCGATGGGGAGGGGGTAGAGACCCAGTACTTC

j_gene: TRBJ2-1
v_gene: TRBV4-1
abundance: .
d_gene: .
CDR3aa: CASSSQALTTNEQFF
CDR3nt: TGCGCCAGCAGCTCTCAAGCCCTTACTACCAATGAGCAGTTCTTC

j_gene: TRBJ1-6
v_gene: TRBV28
abundance: few
d_gene: .
CDR3aa: CASRPTGNSPLHF
CDR3nt: TGTGCCAGCAGACCGACAGGCAATTCACCCCTCCACTTT

j_gene: TRBJ2-5
v_gene: TRBV5-1
abundance: .
d_gene: TRBD1
CDR3aa: CASSGQGETQYF
CDR3nt: TGCGCCAGCTCCGGACAGGGTGAGACCCAGTACTTC